The 24 T cell receptor beta chains given below trace back to one sample, sequenced in a study of T cell responses to AZD1222 COVID-19 vaccine. TCRdb keeps only in-frame clones here, not all; method: immunoSEQ multiplex PCR. The table records approximately 210,000 clones, just over 90% of them present only once. The starting material was peripheral blood, obtained 28 days after the second AZD1222 dose. These receptors originate from an adult who received the AZD1222 COVID-19 vaccine.

This clone was detected once. J is TRBJ2-5 and V is TRBV5-1, with 7 bases lining up with TRBD2. The CDR3 consists of 15 residues. With 4 bases clipped from V and 0 bases from J, the junction kept 6 bases outside the gene matches. Germline values: CDR1 SGHRS, CDR2 YFSETQ. In nucleotides, the CDR3 is TGCGCCAGCAGCCCAGCGGGACTGTACCAAGAGACCCAGTACTTC. Its translation is CASSPAGLYQETQYF. Filled out from reference TRBV5-1 and TRBJ2-5, the complete variable domain reads KAGVTQTPRYLIKTRGQQVTLSCSPISGHRSVSWYQQTPGQGLQFLFEYFSETQRNKGNFPGRFSGRQFSNSRSEMNVSTLELGDSALYLCASSPAGLYQETQYFGPGTRLLVL.

In its sample, this clone was seen once. The chain uses TRBV28 and TRBJ2-3, with 8 bases lining up with TRBD2. This CDR3 comprises 16 residues. V lost 8 bases and J lost 5; bases outside the gene matches: 15. Germline loops: CDR1 MDHEN, CDR2 SYDVKM. CDR3 residues: CASGPPGLVKQDTQYF. CDR3 DNA: TGTGCCAGCGGACCCCCGGGACTAGTTAAACAAGATACGCAGTATTTT.

The rearrangement uses TRBV11-2 and TRBJ1-4; D not resolved. CDR3 length equals 15 residues. CDR1 and CDR2 from the germline V gene are SGHAT and FQNNGV. Trimming removed 4 bases from V and 3 bases from J, with 12 bases in between. CDR3 in DNA: TGTGCCAGCAGCTCTACCCCGACCTCTAATGAAAAACTGTTTTTT. Protein: CASSSTPTSNEKLFF.

This chain connects TRBV10-3 to TRBJ1-3, with D maybe TRBD1 (5 bases). V lost 10 bases to trimming and J lost 4 bases, with 17 bases between them. In germline, CDR1 is ENHRY, CDR2 SYGVKD. This CDR3 spans 14 amino acids. The CDR3 DNA follows: TGTGCCACCTTCCGGGGCGACCTGGGAAACACCATATATTTT. The encoded protein is CATFRGDLGNTIYF.

This clone was seen just once. The genes are TRBV29-1 and TRBJ1-4; D call uncertain. Germline CDR1 is SQVTM and CDR2 is ANQGSEA. Trimming cost V 2 bases and J 8 bases, with 15 bases left between them. The CDR3 has 14 residues. CDR3 DNA sequence: TGCAGCGTTGAAATCCGGGATCGAGGCGAAAAACTGTTTTTT. Its protein product is CSVEIRDRGEKLFF. The whole variable domain, filled in from reference TRBV29-1 and TRBJ1-4, reads SAVISQKPSRDICQRGTSLTIQCQVDSQVTMMFWYRQQPGQSLTLIATANQGSEATYESGFVIDKFPISRPNLTFSTLTVSNMSPEDSSIYLCSVEIRDRGEKLFFGSGTQLSVL.

The chain couples TRBV6-2 or TRBV6-3 to TRBJ2-7; a weak D match, TRBD2 (5 bases). In germline, CDR1 is MNHEY, CDR2 SVGEGT. V lost 6 bases and J 2 bases, leaving 14 bases between the germline ends. This CDR3 spans 14 amino acids. The CDR3 region is CASSSRAPPYEQYF. The CDR3 DNA reads TGTGCCAGCAGCTCGCGGGCACCGCCCTACGAGCAGTACTTC.

The chain joins TRBV9 to TRBJ1-6; D is undetermined. The V and J ends lost 0 bases and 9 bases respectively, with 13 bases between them. Germline loops: CDR1 SGDLS, CDR2 YYNGEE. The CDR3 loop spans 15 amino acids. The CDR3: CASSVGSGKGSPLHF. The CDR3 region has the DNA TGTGCCAGCAGCGTAGGGTCTGGTAAGGGTTCACCCCTCCACTTT.

This clone has a single count. This chain uses TRBV10-3 with TRBJ1-4, with 10 positions matching TRBD1. V shed 6 bases, J shed 4 bases, and the junction held 5 bases outside the gene matches. The germline V gene encodes CDR1 ENHRY and CDR2 SYGVKD. CDR3 length: 15 amino acids. The CDR3 DNA reads as TGTGCCATCAGCGATGGACAGGGGGGTAATGAAAAACTGTTTTTT. Translated: CAISDGQGGNEKLFF.

This chain joins TRBV19 and TRBJ1-6; D not resolved. In germline, CDR1 is LNHDA, CDR2 SQIVND (reference sequence). The CDR3 covers 17 residues. The germline V and J ends were trimmed by 7 bases and 9 bases, with 25 bases remaining between them. CDR3 in DNA: TGTGCCAGTAAGTCCGGTGGGCCGGACCGGGTGGTTTCACCCCTCCACTTT. It codes for CASKSGGPDRVVSPLHF.

The CDR3 is CASSYSGGVVSNEQFF. The DNA of the CDR3 is TGTGCCAGCAGTTACTCGGGAGGGGTAGTAAGCAATGAGCAGTTCTTC. The V and J genes are TRBV6-5 and TRBJ2-1; 7 bases match TRBD2. The V and J ends lost 0 bases and 6 bases, in that order; junction bases with no gene match: 8. Germline-derived CDR1 and CDR2 are MNHEY and SVGAGI. The CDR3 runs to 16 residues.

The chain recombines TRBV19 with TRBJ1-1, with D hard to call. CDR1 is LNHDA, CDR2 SQIVND, per germline (reference sequence). This CDR3 is built from 14 residues. Trimming pared 6 bases from V and 4 bases from J, leaving 15 bases between. This CDR3 reads CASREFDFGTEAFF. The CDR3, as DNA: TGTGCCAGTAGGGAGTTCGACTTTGGCACTGAAGCTTTCTTT.

The V and J genes are TRBV6-5 and TRBJ2-5, with D hard to call. The germline V gene encodes CDR1 MNHEY and CDR2 SVGAGI. V lost 5 bases and J 4 bases, leaving 5 bases between the germline ends. The CDR3 contains 11 residues. The DNA for the CDR3 is TGTGCCAGCAGTCCCGGAGAGACCCAGTACTTC. This gives the protein CASSPGETQYF.

CDR3 in amino acids: CASRIADSSYNEQFF. The CDR3 bases are TGTGCCAGCAGGATAGCGGATAGCTCCTACAATGAGCAGTTCTTC. This chain links TRBV28 with TRBJ2-1, with D perhaps matching TRBD2 (6 bases). The V gene's germline CDR1 is MDHEN and CDR2 SYDVKM. V dropped 6 bases and J dropped 0 bases, with 12 bases sitting between them. The CDR3 is 15 amino acids. The variable domain in full, with the rest retrieved from reference TRBV28 and TRBJ2-1, is DVKVTQSSRYLVKRTGEKVFLECVQDMDHENMFWYRQDPGLGLRLIYFSYDVKMKEKGDIPEGYSVSREKKERFSLILESASTNQTSMYLCASRIADSSYNEQFFGPGTRLTVL.

This rearrangement joins TRBV7-2 to TRBJ2-4; perhaps TRBD2 as D (6 bases). This CDR3 is built from 16 residues. Germline lookup yields CDR1 SGHTA and CDR2 FQGNSA. Trimming shortened V by 3 bases and J by 0 bases, and 12 bases separated the two germline ends. The DNA of the CDR3 is TGTGCCAGCAGCTTTCGACTAGGGCTAGCCAAAAACATTCAGTACTTC. It encodes CASSFRLGLAKNIQYF.

V gene TRBV5-3 combines with J gene TRBJ1-1; D gene unclear. TRBV5-3 counts as an open reading frame of uncertain function. Trimming removed 0 bases from V and 1 base from J, with 13 bases in between. The CDR3 covers 16 residues. CDR3 protein: CARSLERHQWNTEAFF. CDR3 sequence (DNA): TGTGCCAGAAGCTTGGAGAGACACCAGTGGAACACTGAAGCTTTCTTT.

V and J are TRBV19 and TRBJ1-1, with D possibly matching TRBD1 (6 bases). The CDR3 has 15 residues. Per the germline V gene, CDR1 is LNHDA and CDR2 is SQIVND (reference sequence). Trimming pared 6 bases from V and 4 bases from J, leaving 18 bases between. CDR3 amino acids: CASSTDRRSSTEAFF. The CDR3 nucleotides are TGTGCCAGTAGCACAGACAGGCGGTCGTCCACTGAAGCTTTCTTT.

The chain combines TRBV7-2 with TRBJ1-3; possible D gene TRBD1, 6 bases. V was shortened by 5 bases and J by 2 bases, with 16 bases between the two germline ends. The CDR3 spans 16 residues. The germline CDR1 and CDR2 sequences are SGHTA and FQGNSA. CDR3 in amino acids: CASSPGGRVAGNTIYF. DNA for the CDR3: TGTGCCAGCAGCCCTGGGGGCAGGGTGGCTGGAAACACCATATATTTT.

This clone showed up just once. The J gene is TRBJ1-3, the V gene TRBV7-9; TRBD1 is a possible D gene (6 bases). CDR3 length: 16 amino acids. CDR1 is SEHNR and CDR2 is FQNEAQ in the germline V gene (reference sequence). V gave up 3 bases and J gave up 2 bases, with 14 bases separating them. CDR3 bases: TGTGCCAGCAGCTTGGCAGGGGTACCAGCTGGAAACACCATATATTTT. Its protein product is CASSLAGVPAGNTIYF.

This clone was counted once. This chain connects TRBV6-5 to TRBJ1-4; 8 positions match TRBD1. The germline gives CDR1 MNHEY, CDR2 SVGAGI. This CDR3 has 16 residues. Trimming cost V 2 bases and J 8 bases; bases outside gene matches: 10. The CDR3 sequence: CASSYGGGQEMEKLFF. The CDR3 nucleotides read TGTGCCAGCAGTTACGGGGGGGGACAGGAGATGGAAAAACTGTTTTTT.

The chain carries TRBV9 and TRBJ2-1; D remains ambiguous. Germline V gives CDR1 SGDLS, CDR2 YYNGEE. The V end was cut by 0 bases, the J end by 2 bases, with 12 bases between. The CDR3 length is 16 residues. The DNA of the CDR3 is TGTGCCAGCAGCGTAGCCCCGACTTTCCCCTACAATGAGCAGTTCTTC. Residues: CASSVAPTFPYNEQFF.

V and J are TRBV30 and TRBJ1-1, with a possible D match to TRBD1 (6 bases). The CDR3 extends over 14 amino acids. V was cut by 0 bases and J by 6 bases, with 14 bases left in between. Germline-derived CDR1 and CDR2 are GTSNPN and SVGIG (reference sequence). CDR3 amino acids: CAWSVTGRGAEAFF. CDR3 in DNA: TGTGCCTGGAGTGTTACAGGGAGGGGGGCTGAAGCTTTCTTT.

The gene calls are TRBV7-2 and TRBJ2-1; perhaps TRBD2 as D (5 bases). The V gene's germline CDR1 is SGHTA and CDR2 FQGNSA. This CDR3 comprises 14 residues. Trimming pared 2 bases from V and 2 bases from J, leaving 7 bases between. The CDR3 sequence is CASSLNGAYNEQFF. The DNA for the CDR3 is TGTGCCAGCAGCTTAAACGGGGCCTACAATGAGCAGTTCTTC.

This chain links TRBV28 with TRBJ2-7, with 9 bases identical to TRBD2. V was clipped by 5 bases and J by 7 bases; unmatched bases: 3. Germline V CDR1 and CDR2: MDHEN, SYDVKM. This CDR3 has 12 amino acids. The CDR3 DNA reads TGTGCCAGCAGTCTAAGCGGGGGGGAGCAGTACTTC. Translation: CASSLSGGEQYF.

The chain carries TRBV28 and TRBJ1-5; D unresolved. This CDR3 spans 21 amino acids. V dropped 5 bases and J dropped 1 base, with 30 bases sitting between them. Per the germline V gene, CDR1 is MDHEN and CDR2 is SYDVKM. The CDR3 loop reads CASSVIWTSRKTFGSNQPQHF. For the CDR3, the DNA is TGTGCCAGCAGTGTTATCTGGACCTCCCGTAAAACGTTTGGGAGCAATCAGCCCCAGCATTTT.